These T cell receptor beta chains were read from a single sample in a study of radiotherapy plus CTLA-4 blockade in lung cancer. Here immunoSEQ multiplex PCR was the method, and the copy in TCRdb shows in-frame clones only, minus some. The table shows roughly 24,000 clones, with approximately 77% occurring only once. The source material was peripheral blood, sampled from a patient treated with radiotherapy plus ipilimumab. These receptors originate from a human donor with non-small cell lung cancer that progressed on radiotherapy plus ipilimumab. The CDR3 runs from the conserved cysteine through the conserved F or W.

J gene,CDR3 length,V gene,CDR3 protein
TRBJ2-1,16,TRBV7-3,CASSLMRQGAKNEQFF
TRBJ2-7,17,TRBV4-2,CASSQEVLAGGLYEQYF
TRBJ2-3,18,TRBV7-8,CASSLVTRGVWGTDTQYF
TRBJ2-3,12,TRBV28,CASKALTDTQYF
TRBJ2-3,11,TRBV29-1,CSVELGDTQYF
TRBJ1-6,15,TRBV7-9,CASSPDRLGDSPLHF
TRBJ1-1,17,TRBV10-3,CAISTGTGDREHTEAFF
TRBJ2-7,16,TRBV4-2,CASSQDAITETYEQYF
TRBJ1-1,14,TRBV7-6,CASSAGGGSTEAFF
TRBJ1-2,15,TRBV4-2,CASSQGEPGPHGYTF
TRBJ2-3,14,TRBV30,CAWGTGMNTDTQYF
TRBJ2-2,14,TRBV6-5,CASRRGGAIGELFF
TRBJ2-7,13,TRBV5-6,CASSLSQVYEQYF
TRBJ1-4,17,TRBV9,CASSAGQGLSTNEKLFF